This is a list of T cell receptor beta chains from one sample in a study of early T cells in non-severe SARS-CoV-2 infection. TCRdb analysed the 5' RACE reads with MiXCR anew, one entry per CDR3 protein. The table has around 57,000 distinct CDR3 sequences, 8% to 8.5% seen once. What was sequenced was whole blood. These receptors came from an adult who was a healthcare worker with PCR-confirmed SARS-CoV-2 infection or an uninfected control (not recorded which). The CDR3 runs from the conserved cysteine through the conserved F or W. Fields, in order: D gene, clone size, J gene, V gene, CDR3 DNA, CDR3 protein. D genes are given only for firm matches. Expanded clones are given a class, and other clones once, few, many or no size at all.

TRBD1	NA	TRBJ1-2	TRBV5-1	TGCGCCAGCAGCCAAGGGACAGGGGACTATGGCTACACCTTC	CASSQGTGDYGYTF
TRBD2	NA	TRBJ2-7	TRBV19	TGTGCCAGTAGTACGACGAGACTAGCGGGAGTGAGCTCCTACGAGCAGTACTTC	CASSTTRLAGVSSYEQYF
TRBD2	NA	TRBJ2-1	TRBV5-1	TGCACCAGCAGCCCCAGGACTAGCGGGAGTAATAATGAGCAGTTCTTC	CTSSPRTSGSNNEQFF
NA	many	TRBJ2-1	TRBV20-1	TGCAGTGCTAGGAGTGGTAGGGGTCGGAATGAGCAGTTCTTC	CSARSGRGRNEQFF
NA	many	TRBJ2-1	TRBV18	TGTGCCAGCTCACCGCCACGGAAGTTCTACAATGAGCAGTTCTTC	CASSPPRKFYNEQFF
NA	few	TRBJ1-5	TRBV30	TGTGCCTGGGCAACAGGGACTAATCAGCCCCAGCATTTT	CAWATGTNQPQHF
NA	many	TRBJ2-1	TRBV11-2	TGTGCCAGCAGCTTAGATTCGTTATACAATGAGCAGTTCTTC	CASSLDSLYNEQFF
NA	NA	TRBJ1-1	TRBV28	TGTGCCAGCAGTTTACTGACTGGAAGAACTGAAGCTTTCTTT	CASSLLTGRTEAFF
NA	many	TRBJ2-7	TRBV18	TGTGCCAGCTCAACCGGGACCGCATCCTACGAGCAGTACTTC	CASSTGTASYEQYF
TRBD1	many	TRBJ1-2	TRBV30	TGTGCCTGGAGTACCCCAGGGGGCCTCTATGGCTACACCTTC	CAWSTPGGLYGYTF
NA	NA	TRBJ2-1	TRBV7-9	TGTGCCAGCAGCCGGGACAATGACAATGAGCAGTTCTTC	CASSRDNDNEQFF
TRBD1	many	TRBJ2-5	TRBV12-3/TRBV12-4	TGTGCCAGCAGCGCCCGGACAGGGGGCCGGGAGACCCAGTACTTC	CASSARTGGRETQYF
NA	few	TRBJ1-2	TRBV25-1	TGTGCCAGCAGTGAGGGAGCCCGCAACTATGGCTACACCTTC	CASSEGARNYGYTF
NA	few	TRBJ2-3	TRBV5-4	TGTGCCAGCAGCTTGGCCGGAAAGGGGGTAATCCATACGCAGTATTTT	CASSLAGKGVIHTQYF
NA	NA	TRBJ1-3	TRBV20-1	TGCAGTGCTAGCCCGACAGTGACCGACTCTGGAAACACCATATATTTT	CSASPTVTDSGNTIYF
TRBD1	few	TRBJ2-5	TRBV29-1	TGCAGCGCCCGACAGGGGGCCTTGGAGACCCAGTACTTC	CSARQGALETQYF
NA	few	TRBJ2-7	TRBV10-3	TGTGCCAACTCCCCTGGCGGGCCATCCTACGAGCAGTACTTC	CANSPGGPSYEQYF
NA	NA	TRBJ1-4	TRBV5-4	TGTGCCAGCAGCTCTAAGGATGAAAAACTGTTTTTT	CASSSKDEKLFF
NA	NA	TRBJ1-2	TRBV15	TGTGCCACCAGCAGAGGGGGCGGCTATGGCTACACCTTC	CATSRGGGYGYTF
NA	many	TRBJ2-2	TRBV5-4	TGTGCCAGCAGCTTGATGGGGAACACCGGGGAGCTGTTTTTT	CASSLMGNTGELFF
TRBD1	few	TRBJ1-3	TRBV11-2	TGTGCCAGCACGCCAGACAGGGTTGGAAACACCATATATTTT	CASTPDRVGNTIYF
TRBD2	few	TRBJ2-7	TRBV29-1	TGCAGCGCGGGGGGGGCCTACGAGCAGTACTTC	CSAGGAYEQYF
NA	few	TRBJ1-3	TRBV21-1	TGTGCCAGCAGCAAAGTTGGCAGGCCCCTAAACACCATATATTTT	CASSKVGRPLNTIYF
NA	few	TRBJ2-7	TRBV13	TGTGCCAGCAGCTTCTACAGGCGGACGGGCGAGCAGTACTTC	CASSFYRRTGEQYF
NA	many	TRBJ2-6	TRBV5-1	TGCGCCAGCAGCTTGGCGGGTACCGGGGCCAACGTCCTGACTTTC	CASSLAGTGANVLTF
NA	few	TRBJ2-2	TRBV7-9	TGTGCCAGCTCCGGGGGGCTCGGCACCGGGGAGCTGTTTTTT	CASSGGLGTGELFF
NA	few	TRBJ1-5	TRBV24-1	TGTGCCACTAGGGGGGGGCTGGGACAGCCCCAGCATTTT	CATRGGLGQPQHF
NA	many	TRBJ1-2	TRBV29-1	TGCAGCGCCCTGACAAGCTATGGCTACACCTTC	CSALTSYGYTF
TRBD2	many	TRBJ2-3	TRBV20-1	TGCAGTGCTTCGGGGGGGCCAGATACGCAGTATTTT	CSASGGPDTQYF
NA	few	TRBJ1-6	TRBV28	TGTGCCAGCAGTTTAATCGAACAGGGAAATTCACCCCTCCACTTT	CASSLIEQGNSPLHF
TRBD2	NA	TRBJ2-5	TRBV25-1	TGTGCCAGCAGTGGCCCTAGCGGGAGGATACTCCAAGAGACCCAGTACTTC	CASSGPSGRILQETQYF
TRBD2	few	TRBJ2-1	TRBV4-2	TGTGCCAGCAGCTCTTTACCTCGGGGGGGGCCCTACAATGAGCAGTTCTTC	CASSSLPRGGPYNEQFF
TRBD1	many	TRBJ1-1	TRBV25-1	TGTGCCAGCAGTGAATATGGAGGGACAGACCCTGAAGCTTTCTTT	CASSEYGGTDPEAFF
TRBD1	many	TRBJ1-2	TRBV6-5	TGTGCCAGCAGCCCATCCGGGCCAGGGGGCTATGGCTACACCTTC	CASSPSGPGGYGYTF
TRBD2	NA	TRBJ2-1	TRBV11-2	TGTGCCAGCAGCTTAGAAAGAGGGACTAGCGGGAGGAATGAGCAGTTCTTC	CASSLERGTSGRNEQFF
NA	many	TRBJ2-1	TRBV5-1	TGCGCCAGCAGCTTGGAGGGTAGATTCCTCCGCTCCTACAATGAGCAGTTCTTC	CASSLEGRFLRSYNEQFF
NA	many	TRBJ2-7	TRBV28	TGTGCCAGCAGGGCCCTCTACGAGCAGTACTTC	CASRALYEQYF
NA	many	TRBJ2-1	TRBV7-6	TGTGCCAGCAGCTTAGCGGGCGGGCACGGTGAGCAGTTCTTC	CASSLAGGHGEQFF
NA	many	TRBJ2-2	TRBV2	TGTGCCATCCCCTATGGCGCCGGGGAGCTGTTTTTT	CAIPYGAGELFF
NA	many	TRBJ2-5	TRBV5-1	TGCGCCAGCAGCTTCGGCTACACCCGTTCAAACCAAGAGACCCAGTACTTC	CASSFGYTRSNQETQYF
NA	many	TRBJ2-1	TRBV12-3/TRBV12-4	TGTGCCAGCAGTTTGACTGGGGTTGAGCAGTTCTTC	CASSLTGVEQFF
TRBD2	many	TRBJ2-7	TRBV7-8	TGTGCCAGCAGCTTATCCTCGCTAGCGGGGGCCATGGAGCAGTACTTC	CASSLSSLAGAMEQYF
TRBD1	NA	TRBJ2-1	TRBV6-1	TGTGCCAGCAGTGAAATTTTTGACAGGGGAACAGGGCTGTACAATGAGCAGTTCTTC	CASSEIFDRGTGLYNEQFF
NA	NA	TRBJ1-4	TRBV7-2	TGTGCCAGCAGCACAGGTACCCACAATGAAAAACTGTTTTTT	CASSTGTHNEKLFF
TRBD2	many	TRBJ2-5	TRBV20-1	TGCAGTGCTAGAAAACTAGCGTTTCAAGAGACCCAGTACTTC	CSARKLAFQETQYF
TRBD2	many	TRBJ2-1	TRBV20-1	TGCAGTGCTAGAGATCACCTGCTAGCGGGAACGAATGAGCAGTTCTTC	CSARDHLLAGTNEQFF
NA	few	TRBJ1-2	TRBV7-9	TGTGCCAGCAGCTTAGAAGGCAATCCGCATGGGGGCTACACCTTC	CASSLEGNPHGGYTF
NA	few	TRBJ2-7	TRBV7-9	TGTGCCAGCAGCTTAGGGACACCCTACGAGCAGTACTTC	CASSLGTPYEQYF
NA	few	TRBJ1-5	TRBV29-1	TGCAGCGCGGGTCCTGCAGGAGATCAGCCCCAGCATTTT	CSAGPAGDQPQHF
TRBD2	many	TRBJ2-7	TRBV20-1	TGCAGTGCACGCCGGACTAGCGGGGGCTCCTACGAGCAGTACTTC	CSARRTSGGSYEQYF
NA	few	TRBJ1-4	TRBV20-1	TGCAGCGCCTCCCCCGGAGGAAATGAAAAACTGTTTTTT	CSASPGGNEKLFF
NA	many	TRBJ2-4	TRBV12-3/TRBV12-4	TGTGCCAGCAGCGCCGGGGGAGCTCGAAACATTCAGTACTTC	CASSAGGARNIQYF
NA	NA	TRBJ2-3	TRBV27	TGTGCCAGCAGTTTGGGTGGGGGCTCAGATACGCAGTATTTT	CASSLGGGSDTQYF
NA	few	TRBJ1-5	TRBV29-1	TGCAGCGTTGTCGCAGGGGAAAAGGGTCAGCCCCAGCATTTT	CSVVAGEKGQPQHF
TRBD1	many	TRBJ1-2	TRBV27	TGTGCCAGCAGTCCCCGAGGGACAGGGATGGGTGGCTACACCTTC	CASSPRGTGMGGYTF
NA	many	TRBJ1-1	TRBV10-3	TGTGCCATCGCAGGGTGGGGGAACACTGAAGCTTTCTTT	CAIAGWGNTEAFF
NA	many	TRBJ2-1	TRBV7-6	TGTGCCAGCAGCTTAGGAGGGGAGGAGCAGTTCTTC	CASSLGGEEQFF
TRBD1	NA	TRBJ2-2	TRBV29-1	TGCAGCTACCGGACGGACAGGGGGGTGGCCGGGGAGCTGTTTTTT	CSYRTDRGVAGELFF
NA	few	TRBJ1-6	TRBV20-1	TGCAGTGCTGGAGGGGTATACGATAATTCACCCCTCCACTTT	CSAGGVYDNSPLHF